The 21 T cell receptor beta chains reported below all come from one sample, sequenced in a study of blood T cell repertoires in COVID-19. Sequenced by immunoSEQ multiplex PCR; TCRdb stores in-frame clones only, minus some. This sample has about 60,000 clones, with about 90% found just once. The sample consisted of peripheral blood. These receptors all come from a woman of 80 years or more with active COVID-19.

V is TRBV4-3 and J is TRBJ2-2, with 15 bases that match TRBD2. The germline V gene encodes CDR1 LGHNA and CDR2 YSLEER. CDR3 length: 18 amino acids. V shed 2 bases and J 2 bases; nucleotides not matched to a gene: 3. The CDR3 DNA is TGCGCCAGCAGCCAACCGGGACTAGCGGGGGGTAACACCGGGGAGCTGTTTTTT. Encoded protein: CASSQPGLAGGNTGELFF.

Only one count was recorded for this clone. This chain connects TRBV11-2 to TRBJ2-2; 7 nucleotides match TRBD2. Looked up from germline, CDR1 is SGHAT and CDR2 is FQNNGV. Trimming cost V 5 bases and J 7 bases; bases outside gene matches: 13. This CDR3 is built from 16 residues. DNA for the CDR3: TGTGCCAGCAGCCCAGCCCTCGGGGGGTTCGGCGGGGAGCTGTTTTTT. The encoded protein is CASSPALGGFGGELFF. The full variable domain, rest sourced from reference TRBV11-2 and TRBJ2-2, is EAGVAQSPRYKIIEKRQSVAFWCNPISGHATLYWYQQILGQGPKLLIQFQNNGVVDDSQLPKDRFSAERLKGVDSTLKIQPAKLEDSAVYLCASSPALGGFGGELFFGEGSRLTVL.

CDR3 DNA sequence: TGTGCCAGCAGTTTCATCGGGTTGAGCTATGGCTACACCTTC. Protein: CASSFIGLSYGYTF. The gene calls are TRBV6-5 and TRBJ1-2; D is uncertain. Between the trimmed V and J ends, which lost 4 bases and 4 bases, there was a span of 13 bases. The CDR3 runs to 14 residues. Germline V gives CDR1 MNHEY, CDR2 SVGAGI.

CDR3 amino acids: CASSRLPGLDYNEQFF. The CDR3 coding sequence is TGTGCCAGCAGCCGCCTGCCGGGACTAGATTACAATGAGCAGTTCTTC. This chain connects TRBV7-8 to TRBJ2-1; 8 bases fit TRBD2. Per germline, CDR1 SGHVS and CDR2 FQNEAQ. V trimming: 5 bases; J trimming: 4 bases; junction bases outside the gene matches: 10. The length of the CDR3 is 16 residues.

J is TRBJ2-2 and V is TRBV5-1; D is uncertain. The V and J ends lost 4 bases and 2 bases respectively, with 9 bases between them. The CDR3 contains 14 residues. Germline CDR1 reads SGHRS; CDR2 reads YFSETQ. CDR3 amino acids: CASSTTTNTGELFF. CDR3 coding DNA: TGCGCCAGCAGCACTACTACAAACACCGGGGAGCTGTTTTTT.

V is TRBV18 and J is TRBJ1-1, with D hard to call. Trimming took 1 base from V and 0 from J, leaving 6 bases between them. Germline CDR1 reads KGHSH; CDR2 reads LQKENI. This CDR3 contains 14 residues. As DNA, the CDR3 is TGTGCCAGCTCACCACAGCCGATGAACACTGAAGCTTTCTTT. Translated: CASSPQPMNTEAFF.

The chain couples TRBV5-4 to TRBJ2-7; 9 bases map to TRBD2. The germline V gene has CDR1 SGHNT and CDR2 YYREEE (reference sequence). V shed 2 bases and J 5 bases; nucleotides not matched to a gene: 8. The CDR3 contains 15 residues. CDR3 nucleotide sequence: TGTGCCAGCAGCTTACTAGCGGGTATCGGGAACGAGCAGTACTTC. Protein: CASSLLAGIGNEQYF.

This rearrangement joins TRBV19 to TRBJ2-2, with 8 bases fitting TRBD1. Germline V gene lookup returns CDR1 LNHDA and CDR2 SQIVND (reference sequence). Trimming at V came to 7 bases and at J to 4 bases, leaving 8 bases not matched to a gene. The CDR3 runs 15 residues. The DNA of the CDR3 is TGTGCCAGTAACGGGCAGGGGGCCCGCACCGGGGAGCTGTTTTTT. Encoded protein: CASNGQGARTGELFF.

V is TRBV9 and J is TRBJ2-1, with 11 bases fitting TRBD1. CDR1 SGDLS and CDR2 YYNGEE come from the germline V gene. Trimming cost V 4 bases and J 7 bases; bases outside gene matches: 7. The CDR3 extends over 15 amino acids. CDR3 sequence: CASSPHGTGGNEQFF. CDR3 DNA: TGTGCCAGCAGCCCACACGGGACAGGGGGAAATGAGCAGTTCTTC.

This rearrangement joins TRBV7-2 to TRBJ2-5, with D perhaps matching TRBD2 (7 bases). With 1 base removed from V and 6 bases from J, the gap between germline ends came to 15 bases. The CDR3 has 15 amino acids. Germline V gene data show CDR1 as SGHTA and CDR2 as FQGNSA. DNA for the CDR3: TGTGCCAGCAGCTTAGAGTGGGGGGGCTCTAAGACCCAGTACTTC. This gives the protein CASSLEWGGSKTQYF.

V and J are TRBV7-2 and TRBJ2-1, with D maybe TRBD1 (6 bases). The CDR3 is made up of 14 amino acids. The V gene lost 2 bases and the J gene lost 12 bases, with 17 bases spanning the gap. CDR1 and CDR2 from the germline V gene are SGHTA and FQGNSA. CDR3 sequence (DNA): TGTGCCAGCAGCTTAAGGTCCAGGGGAGTAGGGCAGTTCTTC. It is translated as CASSLRSRGVGQFF.

The chain couples TRBV6-5 to TRBJ2-1; 10 bases are a match to TRBD2. V lost 8 bases, J lost 3 bases, and 7 bases stayed unmatched. Germline loops: CDR1 MNHEY, CDR2 SVGAGI. The CDR3 is 15 residues long. CDR3 coding DNA: TGTGCCAGCTCACGGGAGCGGGGGGGCTACAATGAGCAGTTCTTC. Its translation is CASSRERGGYNEQFF.

The chain employs TRBV5-6 and TRBJ1-1, with D unresolved. Trimming pared 3 bases from V and 11 bases from J, leaving 14 bases between. The CDR3 extends over 12 amino acids. The germline V gene has CDR1 SGHDT and CDR2 YYEEEE. Here the CDR3 reads CASSYHAGEAFF. CDR3 nucleotide sequence: TGTGCCAGCAGCTACCACGCGGGCGAGGCTTTCTTT.

The V gene is TRBV19, the J gene TRBJ2-3, with 9 positions matching TRBD2. This CDR3 has 14 amino acids. V was pared by 9 bases and J by 8 bases, with 12 bases of the junction left unmatched. In germline, CDR1 is LNHDA, CDR2 SQIVND (reference sequence). The DNA for the CDR3 is TGTGCCAGCCAGACGGCGGGGGGGGTAGGTACGCAGTATTTT. Its protein is CASQTAGGVGTQYF.

The chain joins TRBV28 to TRBJ1-4; 8 bases fit TRBD1. In germline, CDR1 is MDHEN, CDR2 SYDVKM. This CDR3 spans 16 amino acids. V lost 5 bases to trimming and J lost 5 bases; unmatched junction nucleotides: 10. The CDR3 nucleotides are TGTGCCAGCAGTCGACCCGGACAGGGTCAAAATGAAAAACTGTTTTTT. Its protein product is CASSRPGQGQNEKLFF.

Turning to this clone: Other DNA sequences from this sample encode an identical CDR3 as well. V is TRBV5-4 and J is TRBJ2-5; D is uncertain. Trimming left V 4 bases short and J 4 bases short, with 5 bases between. Germline V gives CDR1 SGHNT, CDR2 YYREEE (reference sequence). This CDR3 spans 11 amino acids. Written as DNA, the CDR3 is TGTGCCAGCAGCCCGGGAGAGACCCAGTACTTC. This sequence encodes CASSPGETQYF. Drawing the rest from reference TRBV5-4 and TRBJ2-5, the complete variable domain is ETGVTQSPTHLIKTRGQQVTLRCSSQSGHNTVSWYQQALGQGPQFIFQYYREEENGRGNFPPRFSGLQFPNYSSELNVNALELDDSALYLCASSPGETQYFGPGTRLLVL.

This chain uses TRBV18 with TRBJ1-1; TRBD1 might be the D (6 bases). Germline CDR1 KGHSH, CDR2 LQKENI. The CDR3 length is 14 residues. V was pared by 0 bases and J by 5 bases, with 10 bases between. The CDR3 DNA sequence: TGTGCCAGCTCACCACCAGGGGGTGATACTGAAGCTTTCTTT. This gives the protein CASSPPGGDTEAFF.

J is TRBJ2-4 and V is TRBV2; 12 positions match TRBD2. The V and J ends lost 6 bases and 1 base, in that order; junction bases with no gene match: 13. Looked up from germline, CDR1 is SNHLY and CDR2 is FYNNEI. CDR3 length: 19 amino acids. Written as DNA, the CDR3 is TGTGCCAGCAGCTCCTTGCCTAGCGGGGGGGCGGAGGCCAAAAACATTCAGTACTTC. Its protein is CASSSLPSGGAEAKNIQYF.

The V gene is TRBV10-3, the J gene TRBJ1-5; D is ambiguous. Germline V gene lookup returns CDR1 ENHRY and CDR2 SYGVKD. The CDR3 extends over 13 amino acids. V dropped 4 bases and J dropped 9 bases, with 13 bases sitting between them. The CDR3 sequence is CAISGTGSRPQHF. DNA of the CDR3: TGTGCCATCAGTGGGACGGGATCTCGGCCCCAGCATTTT.

The CDR3 sequence is CASSERWGLSTGELFF. The CDR3 DNA is TGTGCCAGCAGTGAAAGGTGGGGACTTTCCACCGGGGAGCTGTTTTTT. The J gene is TRBJ2-2, the V gene TRBV6-1, with D perhaps TRBD2 (6 bases). With 2 bases removed from V and 4 bases from J, the gap between germline ends came to 14 bases. The germline V gene has CDR1 MNHNS and CDR2 SASEGT. The CDR3 has 16 residues.

The chain recombines TRBV6-1 with TRBJ2-1; 7 bases are a match to TRBD1. Trimming cost V 3 bases and J 7 bases; bases outside gene matches: 9. Germline CDR1 is MNHNS and CDR2 is SASEGT. The CDR3 loop spans 15 amino acids. CDR3 sequence reads: CASSDPTGQPNEQFF. The DNA for the CDR3 is TGTGCCAGCAGTGACCCGACGGGACAGCCAAATGAGCAGTTCTTC.